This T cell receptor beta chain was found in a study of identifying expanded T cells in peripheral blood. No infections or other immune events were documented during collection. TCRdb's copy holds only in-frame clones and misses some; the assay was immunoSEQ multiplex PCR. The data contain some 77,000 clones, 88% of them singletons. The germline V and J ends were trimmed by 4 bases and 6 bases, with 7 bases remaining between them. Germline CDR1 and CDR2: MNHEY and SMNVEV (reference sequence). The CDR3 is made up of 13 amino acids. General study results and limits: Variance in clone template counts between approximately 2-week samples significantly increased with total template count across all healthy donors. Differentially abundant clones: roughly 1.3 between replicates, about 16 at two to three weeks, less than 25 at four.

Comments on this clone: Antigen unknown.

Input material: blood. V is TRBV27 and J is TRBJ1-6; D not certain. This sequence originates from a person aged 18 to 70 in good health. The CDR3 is CASSWAINSPLHF. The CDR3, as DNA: TGTGCCAGCAGTTGGGCAATTAATTCACCCCTCCACTTT.